This passage covers 24 T cell receptor beta chains from one sample sequenced in a study of T cell repertoires in cytomegalovirus infection. These receptors are not linked to any known antigen. TCRdb independently ran MiXCR on the reads; one entry per CDR3 protein. In the table there are more than 250,000 distinct CDR3 sequences, 20% to 25% of which are singletons. This sample comprised cultured PBMCs, obtained from culture after CMV antigen stimulation. These receptors originate from a human donor in good health (CMV status not recorded). Some clones in this sample may be carry-over from other donors' samples.

In this sample, this clonotype turned up a few times. The chain uses TRBV28 and TRBJ2-1; possible D gene TRBD1, 6 bases. V lost 5 bases to trimming and J lost 8 bases, with 16 bases between them. This CDR3 contains 14 residues. Per the germline V gene, CDR1 is MDHEN and CDR2 is SYDVKM. This chain's CDR3 is CASSLVQGLHEQFF. The CDR3 nucleotides read TGTGCCAGCAGTCTTGTTCAGGGGTTGCATGAGCAGTTCTTC.

This clonotype occurred a few times. The V gene is TRBV6-2 or TRBV6-3, the J gene TRBJ2-1; TRBD2 aligns across 14 bases. The germline V gene has CDR1 MNHEY and CDR2 SVGEGT. J gave up 9 bases and V 4 bases, and 8 bases lay outside the gene matches. The CDR3 sequence is 16 residues long. The CDR3 is CASSSETSGRELEQFF. Here the CDR3 DNA reads TGTGCCAGCAGTTCCGAGACTAGCGGGAGGGAGCTTGAGCAGTTCTTC.

This clonotype was seen a handful of times. This rearrangement joins TRBV12-3 or TRBV12-4 to TRBJ1-5, with D hard to call. The CDR3 loop spans 16 amino acids. V was cut by 3 bases and J by 0 bases, with 12 bases left in between. CDR3 sequence (DNA): TGTGCCAGCAGTTTTGAAGCAGTCCTTAGCAATCAGCCCCAGCATTTT. Its translation: CASSFEAVLSNQPQHF.

This clonotype was observed a handful of times. The gene calls are TRBV6-1 and TRBJ2-7; D gene unclear. The V end lost 2 bases, the J end lost 1 base, and 6 bases lay between the germline ends. Germline CDR1 MNHNS, CDR2 SASEGT. This CDR3 comprises 13 residues. DNA for the CDR3: TGTGCCAGCAGTGAATTTTATTCCTACGAGCAGTACTTC. Encoded protein: CASSEFYSYEQYF.

This clonotype appeared a few times. V gene TRBV19 combines with J gene TRBJ1-5, with unresolved D. Germline loops: CDR1 LNHDA, CDR2 SQIVND (reference sequence). The CDR3 runs to 13 residues. Trimming pared 1 base from V and 4 bases from J, leaving 5 bases between. The CDR3 DNA reads TGTGCCAGTAGTATAGGACGGAATCAGCCCCAGCATTTT. It is translated as CASSIGRNQPQHF. The entire variable domain, with the rest obtained from reference TRBV19 and TRBJ1-5, is as follows: DGGITQSPKYLFRKEGQNVTLSCEQNLNHDAMYWYRQDPGQGLRLIYYSQIVNDFQKGDIAEGYSVSREKKESFPLTVTSAQKNPTAFYLCASSIGRNQPQHFGDGTRLSIL.

This clonotype appeared many times. This chain uses TRBV7-2 with TRBJ2-7; the match to TRBD2 covers 8 bases. V trimming: 1 base; J trimming: 0 bases; junction bases outside the gene matches: 5. The CDR3 contains 16 residues. Germline lookup yields CDR1 SGHTA and CDR2 FQGNSA. CDR3 protein: CASSLDGRAISYEQYF. In nucleotides, the CDR3 is TGTGCCAGCAGCTTAGACGGGAGGGCCATCTCCTACGAGCAGTACTTC.

This clonotype appeared many times. J is TRBJ2-7 and V is TRBV11-2; D call uncertain. The CDR3 is made up of 14 amino acids. Trimming took off 1 base at V and 7 bases at J, with 14 bases between the two ends. Germline CDR1 reads SGHAT; CDR2 reads FQNNGV. The CDR3 protein is CASSLGSFPGEQYV. DNA of the CDR3: TGTGCCAGCAGCTTAGGATCCTTTCCGGGTGAGCAGTACGTC.

CDR3 residues: CASLGSVGQPQHF. CDR3 coding DNA: TGTGCCAGCCTGGGATCTGTCGGTCAGCCCCAGCATTTT. The chain links TRBV28 to TRBJ1-5; D is unresolved. This CDR3 comprises 13 residues. Trimming shortened V by 8 bases and J by 6 bases, and 14 bases separated the two germline ends. Per germline, CDR1 MDHEN and CDR2 SYDVKM.

This chain joins TRBV5-6 and TRBJ2-3; TRBD1 matches 7 bases. The germline gives CDR1 SGHDT, CDR2 YYEEEE. The ends lost 4 bases at V and 2 bases at J; junction bases unmatched: 10. This CDR3 region has 16 residues. This chain's CDR3 is CASSTPGQKATDTQYF. The CDR3 nucleotides read TGTGCCAGCAGCACGCCGGGACAGAAAGCCACAGATACGCAGTATTTT.

The chain combines TRBV20-1 with TRBJ2-1, with unresolved D. V was clipped by 5 bases and J by 4 bases, with 9 bases between them. This CDR3 is 12 amino acids long. The germline gives CDR1 DFQATT, CDR2 SNEGSKA (reference sequence). CDR3 sequence (DNA): TGCAGTGCTGAGCGACATTACAATGAGCAGTTCTTC. This gives the protein CSAERHYNEQFF.

The chain has TRBV6-6 and TRBJ2-7; D possibly corresponds to TRBD2 (7 bases). This CDR3 contains 16 residues. Trimming pared 5 bases from V and 0 bases from J, leaving 17 bases between. Germline-derived CDR1 and CDR2 are MNHNY and SVGAGI (reference sequence). This chain's CDR3 is CASSPVGGRLSYEQYF. CDR3 nucleotides: TGTGCCAGCAGTCCCGTGGGGGGGCGGCTCTCCTACGAGCAGTACTTC.

This clonotype has more than one count but fewer than ten. V usage is TRBV28 and J usage is TRBJ2-7; TRBD2 agrees at 9 bases. Germline CDR1 and CDR2: MDHEN and SYDVKM. This CDR3 region has 16 residues. V shed 4 bases and J 4 bases; nucleotides not matched to a gene: 11. CDR3 amino acids: CASSSAQREEQYEQYF. The CDR3 DNA reads as TGTGCCAGCAGTTCCGCCCAGCGGGAGGAGCAATACGAGCAGTACTTC.

The chain uses TRBV10-3 and TRBJ2-5; 12 nucleotides align to TRBD2. This CDR3 contains 15 residues. CDR1 ENHRY and CDR2 SYGVKD come from the germline V gene. V was clipped by 0 bases and J by 5 bases; unmatched bases: 1. CDR3 sequence: CAISESTSGSETQYF. The DNA for the CDR3 is TGTGCCATCAGTGAGTCGACTAGCGGGAGTGAGACCCAGTACTTC.

The J gene is TRBJ2-1, the V gene TRBV12-3 or TRBV12-4; 7 positions agree with TRBD2. With V trimmed by 8 bases and J by 16 bases, 11 bases remained unmatched. The CDR3 spans 11 residues. The CDR3 region is CASSFSGNYFF. The DNA of the CDR3 is TGTGCCAGCTCCTTCAGCGGGAACTATTTCTTC.

This chain uses TRBV6-5 with TRBJ2-1; 10 positions match TRBD2. Per the germline V gene, CDR1 is MNHEY and CDR2 is SVGAGI. Germline trimming cut 8 bases from V and 8 bases from J; bases unmatched to any gene: 9. There are 14 residues in the CDR3. DNA of the CDR3: TGTGCCAGCGGGGCCGGGACTAGCGATGATGAGCAGTTCTTC. Translation: CASGAGTSDDEQFF.

This clonotype was observed many times. The gene calls are TRBV19 and TRBJ2-3; TRBD2 matches 10 bases. CDR3 length: 21 residues. After removal of 3 bases from V and 3 bases from J, the junction contained 21 bases not matched to a gene. The germline V gene encodes CDR1 LNHDA and CDR2 SQIVND (reference sequence). CDR3 sequence (DNA): TGTGCCAGTAGTATGAGAGGCCAAGGGGCGACTAGCGGGTCCAGGACAGATACGCAGTATTTT. This sequence encodes CASSMRGQGATSGSRTDTQYF.

This clonotype was counted only a few times. This sequence joins TRBV28 and TRBJ2-2, with 8 bases matching TRBD1. The J segment lost 3 bases and the V segment lost 4 bases, leaving 4 bases of the junction unmatched. Per germline, CDR1 MDHEN and CDR2 SYDVKM. This CDR3 has 15 amino acids. The CDR3 DNA is TGTGCCAGCAGTTCCCCAGGGGGCCACACCGGGGAGCTGTTTTTT. Amino acids: CASSSPGGHTGELFF. Complete variable domain (other parts from reference TRBV28 and TRBJ2-2): DVKVTQSSRYLVKRTGEKVFLECVQDMDHENMFWYRQDPGLGLRLIYFSYDVKMKEKGDIPEGYSVSREKKERFSLILESASTNQTSMYLCASSSPGGHTGELFFGEGSRLTVL.

This clonotype was observed at least ten times. The genes are TRBV7-2 and TRBJ1-5; 8 bases match TRBD1. Germline trimming cut 4 bases from V and 5 bases from J; bases unmatched to any gene: 1. There are 13 residues in the CDR3. CDR1 is SGHTA and CDR2 is FQGNSA in the germline V gene. Written as DNA, the CDR3 is TGTGCCAGCAGCTCGGACAGGGATCAGCCCCAGCATTTT. This sequence encodes CASSSDRDQPQHF.

This chain joins TRBV18 and TRBJ1-2, with D unclear. In germline, CDR1 is KGHSH, CDR2 LQKENI. The CDR3 consists of 17 residues. V shed 2 bases and J shed 5 bases, with 21 bases lying between them. The CDR3 nucleotides read TGTGCCAGCTCACCAGTTAGGCCTCAGGACCCGCTGTATGGCTACACCTTC. Amino acid sequence: CASSPVRPQDPLYGYTF. The whole variable domain, remainder taken from reference TRBV18 and TRBJ1-2, is NAGVMQNPRHLVRRRGQEARLRCSPMKGHSHVYWYRQLPEEGLKFMVYLQKENIIDESGMPKERFSAEFPKEGPSILRIQQVVRGDSAAYFCASSPVRPQDPLYGYTFGSGTRLTVV.

There are a few counts of this clonotype. This chain uses TRBV4-1 with TRBJ2-7; 7 nucleotides agree with TRBD2. Germline V gives CDR1 MGHRA, CDR2 YSYEKL. V dropped 0 bases and J dropped 4; count of bases not matched to a gene: 12. The CDR3 is made up of 17 amino acids. The CDR3 protein is CASSQDSSGARFYEQYF. DNA for the CDR3: TGCGCCAGCAGCCAAGATTCCAGCGGGGCCAGATTTTACGAGCAGTACTTC.

There are a few counts of this clonotype. V and J are TRBV19 and TRBJ2-1, with a tentative D call TRBD1 (5 bases). In germline, CDR1 is LNHDA, CDR2 SQIVND (reference sequence). The CDR3 runs to 14 residues. Trimming removed 4 bases from V and 2 bases from J, with 9 bases in between. CDR3 amino acids: CASSRGETYNEQFF. CDR3 in DNA: TGTGCCAGTAGTAGGGGCGAGACCTACAATGAGCAGTTCTTC.

This clonotype has just a few counts. The CDR3 reads CASSLARVNYGYTF. For the CDR3, the DNA is TGTGCCAGCAGCTTGGCCAGGGTAAACTATGGCTACACCTTC. This chain connects TRBV5-4 to TRBJ1-2; TRBD1 is a possible D gene (5 bases). CDR1 SGHNT and CDR2 YYREEE come from the germline V gene (reference sequence). With 0 bases removed from V and 2 bases from J, the gap between germline ends came to 8 bases. The CDR3 runs 14 residues.

The table lists this clonotype with a few counts. This sequence joins TRBV7-2 and TRBJ2-5; TRBD1 matches at 10 bases. V lost 5 bases to trimming and J lost 5 bases; unmatched junction nucleotides: 11. CDR1 SGHTA and CDR2 FQGNSA come from the germline V gene. The CDR3 is 16 residues long. Here the CDR3 DNA reads TGTGCCAGCAGCCTCCGGACAGGGGGACGGTTGGAGACCCAGTACTTC. Its translation is CASSLRTGGRLETQYF. Full variable domain (remainder filled in from reference TRBV7-2 and TRBJ2-5): GAGVSQSPSNKVTEKGKDVELRCDPISGHTALYWYRQSLGQGLEFLIYFQGNSAPDKSGLPSDRFSAERTGGSVSTLTIQRTQQEDSAVYLCASSLRTGGRLETQYFGPGTRLLVL.

The chain carries TRBV6-2 or TRBV6-3 and TRBJ1-1; D is possibly TRBD1 (5 bases). Trimming pared 6 bases from V and 0 bases from J, leaving 14 bases between. The CDR3 consists of 15 residues. From germline, CDR1 is MNHEY and CDR2 SVGEGT. This CDR3 is CASSPRTLLNTEAFF. In DNA form, the CDR3 reads TGTGCCAGCAGCCCCAGGACACTTCTGAACACTGAAGCTTTCTTT.